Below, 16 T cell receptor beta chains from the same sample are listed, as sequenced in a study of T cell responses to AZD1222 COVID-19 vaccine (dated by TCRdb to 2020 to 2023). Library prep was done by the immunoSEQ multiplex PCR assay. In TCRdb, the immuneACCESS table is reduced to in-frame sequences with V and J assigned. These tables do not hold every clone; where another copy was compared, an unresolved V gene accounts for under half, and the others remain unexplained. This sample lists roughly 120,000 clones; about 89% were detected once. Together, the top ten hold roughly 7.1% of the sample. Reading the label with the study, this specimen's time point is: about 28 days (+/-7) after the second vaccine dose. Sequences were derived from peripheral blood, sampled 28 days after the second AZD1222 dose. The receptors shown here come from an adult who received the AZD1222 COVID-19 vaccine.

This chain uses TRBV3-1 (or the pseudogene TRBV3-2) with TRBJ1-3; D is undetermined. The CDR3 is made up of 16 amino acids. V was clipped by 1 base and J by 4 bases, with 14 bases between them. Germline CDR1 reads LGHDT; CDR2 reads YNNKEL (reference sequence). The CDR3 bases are TGTGCCAGCAGCCAAGCCCGGACTCTATCCGGAAACACCATATATTTT. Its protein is CASSQARTLSGNTIYF.

CDR3 DNA: TGTGCCAGCAGCCAACAAGGGACTGCCACCTTC. Its translation: CASSQQGTATF. The chain carries TRBV14 and TRBJ1-2, with D perhaps matching TRBD1 (5 bases). The V and J ends lost 2 bases and 13 bases respectively, with 11 bases between them. The CDR3 contains 11 residues. Germline values: CDR1 SGHDN, CDR2 FVKESK.

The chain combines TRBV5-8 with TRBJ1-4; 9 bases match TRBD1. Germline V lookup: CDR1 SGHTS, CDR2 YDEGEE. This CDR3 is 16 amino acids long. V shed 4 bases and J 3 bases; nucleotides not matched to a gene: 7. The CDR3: CASSGGDRAANEKLFF. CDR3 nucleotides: TGTGCCAGCAGCGGAGGGGACAGGGCGGCTAATGAAAAACTGTTTTTT.

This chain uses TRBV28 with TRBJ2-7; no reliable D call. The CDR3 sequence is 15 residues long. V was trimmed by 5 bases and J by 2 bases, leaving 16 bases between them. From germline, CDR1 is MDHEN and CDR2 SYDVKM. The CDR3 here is CASSRLASTAYEQYF. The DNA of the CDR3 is TGTGCCAGCAGTCGCCTGGCGTCGACTGCCTACGAGCAGTACTTC.

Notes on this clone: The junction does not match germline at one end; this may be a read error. The CDR3 loop is CASSPTQGQGKYGQYF. CDR3 nucleotide sequence: TGTGCCAGCTCTCCAACCCAGGGACAGGGCAAGTACGGGCAGTACTTC. The chain links TRBV18 to TRBJ2-7, with 9 bases fitting TRBD1. This CDR3 comprises 16 residues. Germline assignment: CDR1 KGHSH and CDR2 LQKENI.

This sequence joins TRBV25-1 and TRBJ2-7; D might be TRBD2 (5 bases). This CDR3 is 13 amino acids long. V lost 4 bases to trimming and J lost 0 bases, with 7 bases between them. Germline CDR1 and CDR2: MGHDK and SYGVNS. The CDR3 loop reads CASSVRGSYEQYF. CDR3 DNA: TGTGCCAGCAGTGTCCGGGGCTCCTACGAGCAGTACTTC.

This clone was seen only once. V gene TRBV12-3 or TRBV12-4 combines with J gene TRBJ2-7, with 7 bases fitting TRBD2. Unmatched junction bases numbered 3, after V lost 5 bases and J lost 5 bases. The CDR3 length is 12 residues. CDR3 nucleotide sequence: TGTGCCAGCAGTCCCGGGGGGAACGAGCAGTACTTC. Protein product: CASSPGGNEQYF.

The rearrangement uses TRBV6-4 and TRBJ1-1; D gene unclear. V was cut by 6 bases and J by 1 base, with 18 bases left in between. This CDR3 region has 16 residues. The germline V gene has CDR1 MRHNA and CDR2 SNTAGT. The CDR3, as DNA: TGTGCCAGCAGGCCCCCCAGGTCAGACAAGAACACTGAAGCTTTCTTT. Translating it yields CASRPPRSDKNTEAFF.

For the CDR3, the DNA is TGTGCCAGCAGCTTAGGACAGGCGAGGTATGGCTACACCTTC. This encodes CASSLGQARYGYTF. The rearrangement joins TRBV5-4 to TRBJ1-2; the match to TRBD1 covers 7 bases. CDR3 length: 14 amino acids. Trimming cost V 2 bases and J 5 bases; bases outside gene matches: 6. CDR1 SGHNT and CDR2 YYREEE come from the germline V gene (reference sequence).

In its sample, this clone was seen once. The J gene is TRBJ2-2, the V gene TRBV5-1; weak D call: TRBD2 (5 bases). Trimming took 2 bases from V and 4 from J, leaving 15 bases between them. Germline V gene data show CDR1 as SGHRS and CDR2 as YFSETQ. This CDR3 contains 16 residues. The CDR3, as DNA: TGCGCCAGCAGCTTTACCAGAACGGCGGGCACCGGGGAGCTGTTTTTT. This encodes CASSFTRTAGTGELFF.

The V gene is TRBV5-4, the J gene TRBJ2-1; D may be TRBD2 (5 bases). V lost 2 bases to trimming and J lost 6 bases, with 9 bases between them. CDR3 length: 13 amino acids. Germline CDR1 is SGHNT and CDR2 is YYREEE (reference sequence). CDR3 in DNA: TGTGCCAGCAGCTTCTGGGAGAGCAATGAGCAGTTCTTC. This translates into CASSFWESNEQFF.

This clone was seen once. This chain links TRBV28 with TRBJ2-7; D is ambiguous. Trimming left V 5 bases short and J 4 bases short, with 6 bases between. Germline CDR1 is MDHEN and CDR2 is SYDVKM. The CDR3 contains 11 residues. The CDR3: CASSETYEQYF. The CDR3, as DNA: TGTGCCAGCAGTGAGACATACGAGCAGTACTTC. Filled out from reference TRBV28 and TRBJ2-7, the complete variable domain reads DVKVTQSSRYLVKRTGEKVFLECVQDMDHENMFWYRQDPGLGLRLIYFSYDVKMKEKGDIPEGYSVSREKKERFSLILESASTNQTSMYLCASSETYEQYFGPGTRLTVT.

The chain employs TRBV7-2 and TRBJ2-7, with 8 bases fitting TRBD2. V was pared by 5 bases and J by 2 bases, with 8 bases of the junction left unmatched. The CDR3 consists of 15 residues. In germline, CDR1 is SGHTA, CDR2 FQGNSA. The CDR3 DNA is TGTGCCAGCAGCCCTCTAGCGGGTTTACCCTACGAGCAGTACTTC. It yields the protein CASSPLAGLPYEQYF. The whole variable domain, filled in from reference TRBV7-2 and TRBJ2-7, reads GAGVSQSPSNKVTEKGKDVELRCDPISGHTALYWYRQSLGQGLEFLIYFQGNSAPDKSGLPSDRFSAERTGGSVSTLTIQRTQQEDSAVYLCASSPLAGLPYEQYFGPGTRLTVT.

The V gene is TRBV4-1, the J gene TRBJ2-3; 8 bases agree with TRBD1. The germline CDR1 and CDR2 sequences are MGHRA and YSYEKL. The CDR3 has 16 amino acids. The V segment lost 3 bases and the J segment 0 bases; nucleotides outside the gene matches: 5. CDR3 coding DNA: TGCGCCAGCAGCCAGACAGGGGCCATTAGCACAGATACGCAGTATTTT. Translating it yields CASSQTGAISTDTQYF.

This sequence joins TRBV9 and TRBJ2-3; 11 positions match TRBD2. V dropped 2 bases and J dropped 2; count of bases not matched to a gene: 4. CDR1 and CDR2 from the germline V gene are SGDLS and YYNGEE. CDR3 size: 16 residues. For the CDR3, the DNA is TGTGCCAGCAGCGTCATAGCGGGGGGGCCCACAGATACGCAGTATTTT. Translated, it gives CASSVIAGGPTDTQYF.

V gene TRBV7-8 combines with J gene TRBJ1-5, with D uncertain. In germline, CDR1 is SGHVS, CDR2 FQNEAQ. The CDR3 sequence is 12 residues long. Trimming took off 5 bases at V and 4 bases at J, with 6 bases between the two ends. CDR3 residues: CASSLQNQPQHF. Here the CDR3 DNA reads TGTGCCAGCAGCCTACAGAATCAGCCCCAGCATTTT. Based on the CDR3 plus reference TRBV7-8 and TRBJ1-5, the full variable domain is GAGVSQSPRYKVAKRGQDVALRCDPISGHVSLFWYQQALGQGPEFLTYFQNEAQLDKSGLPSDRFFAERPEGSVSTLKIQRTQQEDSAVYLCASSLQNQPQHFGDGTRLSIL.